Listed below are T cell receptor beta chains from one sample, sequenced in a study of CD8 T cells in ankylosing spondylitis. TCRdb reanalysed the 5' RACE reads using MiXCR and keeps one entry per CDR3 protein. In the table there are roughly 400,000 distinct CDR3 sequences, approximately 20% of which are singletons. Sequenced: blood, either unsorted or a sorted T cell fraction (not recorded which). The receptors were gathered from a male donor with ankylosing spondylitis. The CDR3 runs from the conserved cysteine through the conserved F or W. D genes are given only for firm matches. Expanded clones are given a class, and other clones once, few, many or no size at all.

TRBJ2-1 | TRBD2 | TRBV12-5 | - | TGTGCTAGTGGTCCCGGGACTAGCGGGATCCGGGATGAGCAGTTCTTC | CASGPGTSGIRDEQFF
TRBJ2-3 | - | TRBV5-1 | - | TGCGCCAGCAGCTTGGATGGGGCTGGCTCGACAGATACGCAGTATTTT | CASSLDGAGSTDTQYF
TRBJ1-4 | - | TRBV9 | - | TGTGCCAGCAGCGCCAAATCAGCTACTAATGAAAAACTGTTTTTT | CASSAKSATNEKLFF
TRBJ1-5 | - | TRBV20-1 | - | TGCAGTGCCCCACCAGCGGGGGGCACGGGCAATCAGCCCCAGCATTTT | CSAPPAGGTGNQPQHF
TRBJ1-4 | - | TRBV9 | few | TGTGCCAGCAGCACCCGAGGGGGTCCTGAAAAACTGTTTTTT | CASSTRGGPEKLFF
TRBJ1-2 | - | TRBV20-1 | few | TGCAGTGCTGGGACGGGGGCCCATGGCTACACCTTC | CSAGTGAHGYTF
TRBJ2-3 | TRBD2 | TRBV20-1 | - | TGCAGTGCTCCCAAACTAGGGACTAGCGGGAGCCTCACAGATACGCAGTATTTT | CSAPKLGTSGSLTDTQYF
TRBJ1-4 | - | TRBV2 | - | TGTGCCAGCAGTGATCCGGGACAAACTAATGAAAAACTGTTTTTT | CASSDPGQTNEKLFF
TRBJ1-3 | - | TRBV5-1 | many | TGCGCCAGCAGCTTGGGTAGCTCTGGAAACACCATATATTTT | CASSLGSSGNTIYF
TRBJ2-1 | TRBD1 | TRBV29-1 | many | TGCAGCGTTGGACAGGGGAGCTCCTACAATGAGCAGTTCTTC | CSVGQGSSYNEQFF
TRBJ1-1 | TRBD1 | TRBV20-1 | few | TGCAGTGCCCACCGGGACAGTAACACTGAAGCTTTCTTT | CSAHRDSNTEAFF
TRBJ1-1 | - | TRBV29-1 | few | TGCAGCGTTGAGGTCGGGAAGTTCACTGAAGCTTTCTTT | CSVEVGKFTEAFF
TRBJ2-2 | - | TRBV19 | - | TGTGCCAGTAGTACGGGGGATTGGACCGGGGAGCTGTTTTTT | CASSTGDWTGELFF
TRBJ2-7 | TRBD1 | TRBV20-1 | - | TGCAGTGCTAGAGACAGTGACAGGGTTAACGAGCAGTACTTC | CSARDSDRVNEQYF
TRBJ2-1 | TRBD2 | TRBV6-2/TRBV6-3 | - | TGTGCCAGCACCCTGGGGGGCGGGGGGAACGCTGAGCAGTTCTTC | CASTLGGGGNAEQFF
TRBJ2-7 | TRBD1 | TRBV6-2/TRBV6-3 | - | TGTGCCAGCAGGGACAGGGACGAGCAGTACTTC | CASRDRDEQYF
TRBJ2-1 | TRBD2 | TRBV15 | - | TGTGCCACCAGCAGAGATTTGGGACTAGCGGGTTACAATGAGCAGTTCTTC | CATSRDLGLAGYNEQFF
TRBJ1-4 | - | TRBV7-9 | many | TGTGCCAGCAGCGAACGAGGGGCTGATGAAAAACTGTTTTTT | CASSERGADEKLFF
TRBJ1-4 | - | TRBV12-5 | - | TGTGCTAGTGGTTTGTGGATTGGACAGCGAGGTGAAAAACTGTTTTTT | CASGLWIGQRGEKLFF
TRBJ2-7 | - | TRBV7-9 | - | TGTGCCAGCAGTCTCCAGGGTAGTATCTACGAGCAGTACTTC | CASSLQGSIYEQYF
TRBJ2-7 | TRBD2 | TRBV28 | - | TGTGCCAGCAGTCGACCGCTAGCGGGACCCCAGCAGTACTTC | CASSRPLAGPQQYF
TRBJ1-2 | - | TRBV12-3/TRBV12-4 | - | TGTGCCAGCAGTTTGGCAGGGTCCCATGGCTACACCTTC | CASSLAGSHGYTF
TRBJ2-7 | - | TRBV7-9 | - | TGTGCCAGCAGCCCTGACATCTCCTACGAGCAGTACTTC | CASSPDISYEQYF
TRBJ2-7 | TRBD1 | TRBV5-1 | few | TGCGCCAGCAGCCACGGACAGGGGGCTTACGAGCAGTACTTC | CASSHGQGAYEQYF
TRBJ1-4 | - | TRBV20-1 | few | TGCAGTGCTCTAAACTTCGGGTCGGAAGGTGAAAAACTGTTTTTT | CSALNFGSEGEKLFF
TRBJ2-1 | - | TRBV7-2 | many | TGTGCCAGCAGCTTAGTAGGGTACAATGAGCAGTTCTTC | CASSLVGYNEQFF
TRBJ2-7 | TRBD2 | TRBV7-2 | few | TGTGCCAGCAGCTTAGGTGGCGGGAGGGCCTACGAGCAGTACTTC | CASSLGGGRAYEQYF
TRBJ2-7 | - | TRBV9 | - | TGTGCCAGCAGCGGAGGGGGTTCTGGCGAGCAGTACTTC | CASSGGGSGEQYF
TRBJ2-1 | - | TRBV10-3 | once | TGTGCCATCAGTGGAAGCGGCAATGAGCAGTTCTTC | CAISGSGNEQFF
TRBJ1-1 | - | TRBV19 | - | TGTGCCAGTAGTGTTGAGGTGGGAACTCGGATGAACACTGAAGCTTTCTTT | CASSVEVGTRMNTEAFF
TRBJ2-1 | - | TRBV20-1 | - | TGCAGTGCTCCCGATCAGGGTACGCCTCGGAATGAGCAGTTCTTC | CSAPDQGTPRNEQFF
TRBJ2-7 | - | TRBV24-1 | many | TGTGCCACCAGTGATCTGACGGGGCAGGGATCCTCCTACGAGCAGTACTTC | CATSDLTGQGSSYEQYF
TRBJ2-1 | TRBD2 | TRBV19 | - | TGTGCCAGTAGTACCCCTAGCGGTACGAGGTCGCAGTTCTTC | CASSTPSGTRSQFF
TRBJ2-3 | TRBD2 | TRBV5-1 | - | TGCGCCAGCAGCCCACCAACTAGCGGGGACACAGATACGCAGTATTTT | CASSPPTSGDTDTQYF
TRBJ1-2 | - | TRBV20-1 | - | TGCAGTGCACGGGGTGGGACATCCGCGGATGGCTACACCTTC | CSARGGTSADGYTF
TRBJ1-2 | - | TRBV5-6 | - | TGTGCCAGCACCGCGTGGGGTGCCTATGGCTACACCTTC | CASTAWGAYGYTF
TRBJ2-3 | TRBD2 | TRBV5-1 | - | TGCGCCAGCAGCCCCGTGCGGGAGGGGTCAGATACGCAGTATTTT | CASSPVREGSDTQYF
TRBJ1-2 | TRBD1 | TRBV10-3 | - | TGTGCCACCCGAGAGACAGGGAACTATGGCTACACCTTC | CATRETGNYGYTF
TRBJ2-1 | - | TRBV6-2/TRBV6-3 | - | TGTGCCAGCAGTTACTCGAAGGGCACTGAGCAGTTCTTC | CASSYSKGTEQFF
TRBJ2-1 | - | TRBV6-1 | many | TGTGCCAGCACCCAATCAAGCTCCTACAATGAGCAGTTCTTC | CASTQSSSYNEQFF
TRBJ2-2 | - | TRBV25-1 | - | TGTGCCAGCAGTGACCACGCCGGGTTTCCCGGGGAGCTGTTTTTT | CASSDHAGFPGELFF
TRBJ2-1 | TRBD2 | TRBV5-5 | - | TGTGCCAGCAGCTTGGAAGCGGGGGCCGTAGGCGACAATGAGCAGTTCTTC | CASSLEAGAVGDNEQFF
TRBJ2-1 | TRBD2 | TRBV24-1 | - | TGTGCCACCAGTGACTTCTCCGGGACTAGCGGGAGAACTGGAACCAATGAGCAGTTCTTC | CATSDFSGTSGRTGTNEQFF
TRBJ2-1 | TRBD2 | TRBV10-3 | - | TGTGCCATCAGTGAGTCCCTAGCGGGAAGGAGTTACAATGAGCAGTTCTTC | CAISESLAGRSYNEQFF